Listed below are T cell receptor beta chains from one sample, sequenced in a study of shared clonotypes between healthy human individuals. Generated by immunoSEQ multiplex PCR, the TCRdb table keeps only in-frame clones and is missing some. The table lists around 2,000,000 clones, 85% to 95% of them singletons. Material for sequencing was naive CD4+ T cells sorted from blood. The receptors were gathered from a man aged 18 to 30 in good health. Both conserved end residues are part of each CDR3. A D gene is named only where the DNA matches it firmly. Some rows have no size entry. The others give once, few or many, or a class for an expanded clone.

CASTQPGGFQPQHF,TGTGCCAGCACCCAACCGGGGGGGTTTCAGCCCCAGCATTTT,NA,TRBV6-1,NA,TRBJ1-5
CAWSIAGISSYNEQFF,TGTGCCTGGAGTATAGCGGGGATTAGCTCCTACAATGAGCAGTTCTTC,TRBD2,TRBV30,once,TRBJ2-1
CASRGSQRGEQYF,TGTGCCAGCAGAGGGTCACAGAGGGGCGAGCAGTACTTC,NA,TRBV6-5,NA,TRBJ2-7
CASTGLGNQPQHF,TGCGCCAGCACGGGGTTGGGCAATCAGCCCCAGCATTTT,NA,TRBV10-1,NA,TRBJ1-5
CASSPQTWNTQYF,TGTGCCAGCAGCCCCCAGACCTGGAATACGCAGTATTTT,NA,TRBV9,once,TRBJ2-3
CASSDRANSPLHF,TGTGCCAGTAGCGACAGGGCTAATTCACCCCTCCACTTT,TRBD1,TRBV19,NA,TRBJ1-6
CASGEWRDSPLHF,TGTGCCAGCGGTGAATGGCGGGATTCACCCCTCCACTTT,NA,TRBV6-4,many,TRBJ1-6
CASSDGTSGNTIYF,TGTGCCAGCAGTGACGGTACTTCTGGAAACACCATATATTTT,NA,TRBV25-1,few,TRBJ1-3
CASSPGRRGTGELFF,TGTGCCAGCAGTCCGGGACGGCGGGGCACCGGGGAGCTGTTTTTT,NA,TRBV2,once,TRBJ2-2
CASSEASADYEQYF,TGCGCCAGCAGTGAGGCTAGCGCGGATTACGAGCAGTACTTC,NA,TRBV10-2,NA,TRBJ2-7
CATSRDPAGFNEQYF,TGTGCCACCAGCAGAGATCCCGCGGGTTTCAACGAGCAGTACTTC,NA,TRBV15,NA,TRBJ2-7
CASSDREVNTEAFF,TGTGCCAGCAGCGACAGGGAGGTGAACACTGAAGCTTTCTTT,TRBD1,TRBV2,once,TRBJ1-1
CASSFPGNYGYTF,TGTGCCAGCAGCTTCCCAGGAAATTATGGCTACACCTTC,NA,TRBV13,NA,TRBJ1-2
CASSARLAGGLDEQFF,TGTGCCAGCAGCGCCCGGCTTGCGGGGGGGCTGGATGAGCAGTTCTTC,TRBD2,TRBV7-3,once,TRBJ2-1
CASSSYTGAESGNTIYF,TGTGCCAGCAGCTCTTATACCGGCGCGGAGTCTGGAAACACCATATATTTT,NA,TRBV5-4,NA,TRBJ1-3
CASSLGRQRETQYF,TGCGCCAGCAGCTTGGGCAGACAGAGAGAGACCCAGTACTTC,NA,TRBV5-1,NA,TRBJ2-5
CASSARTGNGNTIYF,TGTGCCAGCAGCGCCCGGACAGGGAACGGAAACACCATATATTTT,TRBD1,TRBV9,NA,TRBJ1-3
CASSLRQRFPTNYGYTF,TGTGCCAGCAGTCTCCGACAGCGGTTTCCCACAAACTATGGCTACACCTTC,NA,TRBV28,NA,TRBJ1-2
CASSKDRGSANYGYTF,TGTGCCAGCAGTAAGGACAGGGGGAGCGCTAACTATGGCTACACCTTC,TRBD1,TRBV2,NA,TRBJ1-2
CASSHVPTSGTETQYF,TGTGCCAGCAGCCACGTGCCGACTAGCGGGACGGAGACCCAGTACTTC,TRBD2,TRBV5-4,NA,TRBJ2-5
CASSRGTAETQYF,TGCGCCAGCAGCCGTGGGACAGCAGAGACCCAGTACTTC,TRBD1,TRBV4-1,NA,TRBJ2-5
CASSADRNTEAFF,TGCGCCAGCAGCGCGGACAGAAACACTGAAGCTTTCTTT,NA,TRBV5-1,NA,TRBJ1-1
CASSLRVGRTSYEQYF,TGCGCCAGCAGCTTGAGGGTAGGGCGTACCTCCTACGAGCAGTACTTC,NA,TRBV5-1,NA,TRBJ2-7
CASSYGAFQYF,TGTGCCAGCAGTTACGGGGCTTTCCAGTACTTC,NA,TRBV6-6,NA,TRBJ2-5
CASSFRGARTEAFF,TGTGCCAGCAGCTTCCGGGGGGCGCGGACTGAAGCTTTCTTT,NA,TRBV5-6,NA,TRBJ1-1
CASSLAYDLYEQYF,TGTGCCAGCAGCTTAGCTTACGATCTCTACGAGCAGTACTTC,NA,TRBV7-6,NA,TRBJ2-7
CASSTPPGASGANVLTF,TGTGCCAGCAGCACCCCCCCGGGGGCTTCTGGGGCCAACGTCCTGACTTTC,NA,TRBV11-2,once,TRBJ2-6
CASSSGGGYEQYF,TGCGCCAGCAGCTCTGGCGGGGGCTACGAGCAGTACTTC,TRBD2,TRBV5-1,NA,TRBJ2-7
CSVEGVGLNYGYTF,TGCAGCGTTGAAGGAGTGGGACTAAACTATGGCTACACCTTC,NA,TRBV29-1,NA,TRBJ1-2
CASSLIFGSYNEQFF,TGTGCCAGCAGTTTAATATTTGGGTCCTACAATGAGCAGTTCTTC,NA,TRBV7-9,NA,TRBJ2-1
CASSADRNNQPQHF,TGTGCCAGCAGTGCGGACAGAAACAATCAGCCCCAGCATTTT,NA,TRBV27,once,TRBJ1-5
CASSLTDGGQPQHF,TGTGCCAGCAGCTTAACAGACGGCGGTCAGCCCCAGCATTTT,NA,TRBV7-2,NA,TRBJ1-5
CASAADRGGRTEAFF,TGCGCCAGCGCCGCCGACAGGGGAGGTAGGACTGAAGCTTTCTTT,TRBD1,TRBV10-1,NA,TRBJ1-1
CAWSVQTEGSEAFF,TGTGCCTGGAGTGTACAGACGGAGGGATCTGAAGCTTTCTTT,NA,TRBV30,NA,TRBJ1-1
CASSPTAGRPDTQYF,TGTGCCAGCTCACCAACGGCAGGGCGCCCAGATACGCAGTATTTT,NA,TRBV18,NA,TRBJ2-3
CASSPRNRDRAYEQYF,TGTGCCAGCTCACCTCGGAACCGGGACAGAGCCTACGAGCAGTACTTC,TRBD1,TRBV18,NA,TRBJ2-7
CASSILDRDYGYTF,TGTGCCAGTAGTATTTTGGACAGGGACTATGGCTACACCTTC,TRBD1,TRBV19,NA,TRBJ1-2
CASSLGGSEQYF,TGTGCCAGCAGCTTAGGGGGTAGCGAGCAGTACTTC,NA,TRBV11-2,NA,TRBJ2-7
CASSPGPYNEQFF,TGTGCCAGCTCACCAGGCCCCTACAATGAGCAGTTCTTC,NA,TRBV18,NA,TRBJ2-1
CASSARAGAATGNTIYF,TGTGCCAGCAGTGCTCGAGCAGGGGCGGCCACTGGAAACACCATATATTTT,NA,TRBV2,NA,TRBJ1-3
CASSLKQGNSPLHF,TGTGCCAGCAGCTTAAAACAGGGTAATTCACCCCTCCACTTT,NA,TRBV7-3,NA,TRBJ1-6
CASSLVGSVPETQYF,TGCGCCAGCAGCTTGGTTGGAAGCGTGCCGGAGACCCAGTACTTC,NA,TRBV5-1,NA,TRBJ2-5
CASSKLDRADSLTEAFF,TGTGCCAGCAGCAAGCTGGACAGGGCTGATTCGTTGACTGAAGCTTTCTTT,NA,TRBV21-1,NA,TRBJ1-1
CASSAGGTLDSPLHF,TGTGCCAGCAGCGCAGGGGGAACTTTGGATTCACCCCTCCACTTT,TRBD1,TRBV9,once,TRBJ1-6
CASSLASSGRLGELFF,TGTGCCAGCAGCTTGGCGTCTAGCGGGAGACTCGGGGAGCTGTTTTTT,TRBD2,TRBV5-4,NA,TRBJ2-2
CASSLVDKPYEQYF,TGTGCCAGCAGCTTGGTGGACAAACCCTACGAGCAGTACTTC,NA,TRBV5-6,NA,TRBJ2-7
CASSETSGRARELFF,TGTGCCAGCAGTGAGACTAGCGGGAGGGCCAGGGAGCTGTTTTTT,TRBD2,TRBV28,NA,TRBJ2-2
CASRATGLKVGEQYF,TGTGCCAGCAGAGCAACGGGACTAAAGGTCGGGGAGCAGTACTTC,TRBD2,TRBV6-5,NA,TRBJ2-7
CASSQEAFSTGELFF,TGCGCCAGCAGCCAAGAAGCGTTCTCCACCGGGGAGCTGTTTTTT,NA,TRBV4-1,NA,TRBJ2-2
CAIRTSGEGYEQYF,TGTGCCATCAGGACTAGCGGAGAGGGCTACGAGCAGTACTTC,TRBD2,TRBV10-3,NA,TRBJ2-7
CASSDFVPGQGRRDEQFF,TGTGCCAGCAGCGATTTTGTTCCGGGACAGGGAAGAAGGGATGAGCAGTTCTTC,TRBD1,TRBV6-4,NA,TRBJ2-1
CASSEWGQSNEKLFF,TGTGCCAGCAGTGAATGGGGACAGAGTAATGAAAAACTGTTTTTT,TRBD1,TRBV25-1,NA,TRBJ1-4
CASSLWGSYNSPLHF,TGTGCCAGCAGCTTGTGGGGGTCCTATAATTCACCCCTCCACTTT,NA,TRBV5-8,NA,TRBJ1-6
CASSPTGGGQPQHF,TGTGCCAGCAGTCCTACAGGGGGCGGCCAGCCCCAGCATTTT,TRBD1,TRBV2,few,TRBJ1-5